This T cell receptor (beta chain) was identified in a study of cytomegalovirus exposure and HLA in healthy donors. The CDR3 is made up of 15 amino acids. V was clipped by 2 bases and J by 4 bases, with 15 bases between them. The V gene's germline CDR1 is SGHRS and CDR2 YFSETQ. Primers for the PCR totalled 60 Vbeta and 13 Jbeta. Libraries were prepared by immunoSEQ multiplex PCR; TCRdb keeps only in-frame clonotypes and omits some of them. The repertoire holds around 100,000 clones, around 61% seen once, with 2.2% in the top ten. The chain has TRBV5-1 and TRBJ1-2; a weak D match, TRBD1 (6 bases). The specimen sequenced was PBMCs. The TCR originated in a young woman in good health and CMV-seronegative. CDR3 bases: TGCGCCAGCAGCTTAGGGTTGACAGGCCCCTATGGCTACACCTTC. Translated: CASSLGLTGPYGYTF. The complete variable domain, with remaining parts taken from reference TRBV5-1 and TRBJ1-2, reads KAGVTQTPRYLIKTRGQQVTLSCSPISGHRSVSWYQQTPGQGLQFLFEYFSETQRNKGNFPGRFSGRQFSNSRSEMNVSTLELGDSALYLCASSLGLTGPYGYTFGSGTRLTVV.